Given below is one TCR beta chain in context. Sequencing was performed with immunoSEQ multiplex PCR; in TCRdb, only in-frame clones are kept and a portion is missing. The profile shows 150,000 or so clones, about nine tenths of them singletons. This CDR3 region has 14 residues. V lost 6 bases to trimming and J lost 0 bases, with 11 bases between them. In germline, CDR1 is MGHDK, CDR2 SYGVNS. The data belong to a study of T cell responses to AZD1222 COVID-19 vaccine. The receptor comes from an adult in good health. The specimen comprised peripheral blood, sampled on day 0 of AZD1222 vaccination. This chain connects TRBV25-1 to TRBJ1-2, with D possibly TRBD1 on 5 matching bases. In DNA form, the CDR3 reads TGTGCCAGCAGCCACCCGGGACCTAACTATGGCTACACCTTC. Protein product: CASSHPGPNYGYTF.